Reported below is one T cell receptor beta chain. Its antigen remains unidentified. These data are taken from a study of shared clonotypes between healthy human individuals. The study's findings and limits: Limited genetic and exposure-history diversity came from having few donors. Expectations were that clonotype sharing among donors would be affected by sequencing depth.

Assay execution proceeded at the deep level. Each PCR replicate run on unsorted PBMC took in 300 ng DNA, around 30,000 T cell genomes. Some clones are missing from TCRdb's copy, which holds only in-frame ones; the method was immunoSEQ multiplex PCR. The repertoire holds approximately 500,000 clones, with more than 75% as singletons. The CDR3 has 12 residues. V was shortened by 0 bases and J by 5 bases, with 4 bases between the two germline ends. The V gene's germline CDR1 is MNHEY and CDR2 SVGAGI. The sequencing sample was made of PBMCs. This chain connects TRBV6-5 to TRBJ1-1, with D uncertain. This receptor was taken from a middle-aged woman in good health. Some clones in this sample may be carry-over from other donors' samples. The CDR3: CASSYSTTEAFF. As DNA, the CDR3 is TGTGCCAGCAGTTACTCGACTACTGAAGCTTTCTTT.